This TCR beta chain was captured in a study of human T cells and chemical hapten exposure. Study-wide background: Slight volume differences across pooled libraries mainly accounted for varying per-sample TCR yields.

Time point given: pre-sensitization, week 0. Indicated treatment: therapeutic diphenylcyclopropenone sensitization with weekly scalp DPC. The study drew its donors from alopecia patients who were 18 to 70 years old and suitable for DPC. Individual cDNA molecules each carried unique molecular identifiers attached by the library. MiXCR, run by TCRdb on the RACE reads, gives a single entry per CDR3 protein. The sample holds 150,000 to 200,000 distinct CDR3 sequences, around 30% seen once. This clonotype was seen a few times. The clonotype was recovered from a woman aged 25 to 39 with alopecia areata. Some clones in this sample may be carry-over from other donors' samples. The starting material was whole blood, obtained in connection with sensitization to the hapten diphenylcyclopropenone (DPC).

The CDR3: CASSLAMSNYEQYF. In DNA form, the CDR3 reads TGTGCCAGCAGTTTGGCTATGAGTAACTACGAGCAGTACTTC. The chain employs TRBV28 and TRBJ2-7; D remains ambiguous. The CDR3 totals 14 residues. CDR1 is MDHEN and CDR2 is SYDVKM in the germline V gene. Trimming shortened V by 3 bases and J by 3 bases, and 12 bases separated the two germline ends. The variable domain in full, with the rest retrieved from reference TRBV28 and TRBJ2-7, is DVKVTQSSRYLVKRTGEKVFLECVQDMDHENMFWYRQDPGLGLRLIYFSYDVKMKEKGDIPEGYSVSREKKERFSLILESASTNQTSMYLCASSLAMSNYEQYFGPGTRLTVT.